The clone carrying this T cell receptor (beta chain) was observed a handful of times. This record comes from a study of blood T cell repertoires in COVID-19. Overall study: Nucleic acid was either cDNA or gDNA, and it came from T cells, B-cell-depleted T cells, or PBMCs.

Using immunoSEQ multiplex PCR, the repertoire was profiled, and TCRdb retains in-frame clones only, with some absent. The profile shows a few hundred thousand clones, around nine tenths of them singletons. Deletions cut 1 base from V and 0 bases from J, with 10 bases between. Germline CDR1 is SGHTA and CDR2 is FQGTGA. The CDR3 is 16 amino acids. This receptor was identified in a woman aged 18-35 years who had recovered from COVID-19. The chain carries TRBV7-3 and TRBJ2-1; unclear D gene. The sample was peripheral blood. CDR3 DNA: TGTGCCAGCAGCTTAAAGCCCGGAGCCTCCTACAATGAGCAGTTCTTC. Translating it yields CASSLKPGASYNEQFF.